A selection of T cell receptor beta chains follows, all from one sample in a study of vaccination effects on CD4 cells after COVID-19. Which antigens these TCRs recognize remains unknown. Assay used: immunoSEQ multiplex PCR; TCRdb lists only in-frame clones, some missing. The sample contains 70,000 or so clones, 78% of which appear only once. Material: CD4+ T cells from PBMCs cultured with SARS-CoV-2 spike peptides, obtained before COVID-19 vaccination. The receptors were sampled from a human donor who received a COVID-19 vaccine. The CDR3 runs from the conserved cysteine through the conserved F or W. For some rows the clone size is stated as once, few or many, or as a class when expanded; others skip it.

clone size,V gene,CDR3 protein
-,TRBV6-6,CATGQGRSMVYNEQFF
-,TRBV3-1/TRBV3-2,CASSPPGHYTQYF
-,TRBV7-3,CASSLSISETQYF
few,TRBV10-3,CAISESAGYLSSPLHF
-,TRBV7-9,CASSLDRTDGYTF
few,TRBV2,CASSSGQTSTDTQYF
-,TRBV5-1,CASGRGDTGELFF
-,TRBV7-2,CASSLGQPFNTQYF
few,TRBV19,CASSPILSGAGELFF
-,TRBV6-5,CASRSTSTEAFF